The rows below give T cell receptor beta chains drawn from one sample of a study of glioma-infiltrating T cells after dendritic cell vaccination. Profiled with immunoSEQ multiplex PCR; TCRdb holds only in-frame clones, not every one. The table includes roughly 100,000 clones, 90% detected once. The starting material was blood, obtained after dendritic cell vaccination. The origin of the receptors is a human donor with glioblastoma. Each CDR3 is given with its conserved first and last residue. D genes are given only for firm matches. Not every row has a clone size; where given, it reads once, few, many or a size class.

CDR3 DNA: TGTGCCAGCAGCAACTGGGACAGCGCCTACGAGCAGTACTTC
CDR3 protein: CASSNWDSAYEQYF
V gene: TRBV7-9
D gene: TRBD1
J gene: TRBJ2-7
clone size: .
CDR3 length: 14

CDR3 DNA: TGTGCCAGCAGGCCTATTTCTGTGAATGAGCAGTTCTTC
CDR3 protein: CASRPISVNEQFF
V gene: TRBV6-1
D gene: .
J gene: TRBJ2-1
clone size: .
CDR3 length: 13

CDR3 DNA: TGCGCCAGCCAGGCAACGGTGGTAAGAGGGGCCAACGTCCTGACTTTC
CDR3 protein: CASQATVVRGANVLTF
V gene: TRBV5-1
D gene: .
J gene: TRBJ2-6
clone size: .
CDR3 length: 16

CDR3 DNA: TGTGCCAGCAGCGTGACAGGGTACGGCGAGCAGTACTTC
CDR3 protein: CASSVTGYGEQYF
V gene: TRBV5-5
D gene: TRBD1
J gene: TRBJ2-7
clone size: .
CDR3 length: 13

CDR3 DNA: TGTGCCAGCAGTGCGGGAAAGGGTGAGCAGTACTTC
CDR3 protein: CASSAGKGEQYF
V gene: TRBV7-9
D gene: .
J gene: TRBJ2-7
clone size: .
CDR3 length: 12

CDR3 DNA: TGTGCCAGCAGCACGGGACAGTTCTATGGCTACACCTTC
CDR3 protein: CASSTGQFYGYTF
V gene: TRBV5-4
D gene: TRBD1
J gene: TRBJ1-2
clone size: .
CDR3 length: 13

CDR3 DNA: TGTGCCAGCAGCTCTCCGGGACTAGTGGGCACCGGGGAGCTGTTTTTT
CDR3 protein: CASSSPGLVGTGELFF
V gene: TRBV5-4
D gene: TRBD2
J gene: TRBJ2-2
clone size: .
CDR3 length: 16

CDR3 DNA: TGTGCCAGCAGCTTGTTTCGGACTAGCGGGCGAACCTACGAGCAGTACTTC
CDR3 protein: CASSLFRTSGRTYEQYF
V gene: TRBV11-2
D gene: TRBD2
J gene: TRBJ2-7
clone size: .
CDR3 length: 17

CDR3 DNA: TGTGCCAGCATTTTCTGGGGGCGGGAGACTGAAGCTTTCTTT
CDR3 protein: CASIFWGRETEAFF
V gene: TRBV6-1
D gene: .
J gene: TRBJ1-1
clone size: .
CDR3 length: 14

CDR3 DNA: TGCGCCAGCAGCCAACCCGGGACAGCCTCCCCTGGCACTGAAGCTTTCTTT
CDR3 protein: CASSQPGTASPGTEAFF
V gene: TRBV4-1
D gene: TRBD1
J gene: TRBJ1-1
clone size: .
CDR3 length: 17

CDR3 DNA: TGTGCCAGCAGTTTAGATCACAGGGGGTATGGCTACACCTTC
CDR3 protein: CASSLDHRGYGYTF
V gene: TRBV28
D gene: TRBD1
J gene: TRBJ1-2
clone size: .
CDR3 length: 14

CDR3 DNA: TGTGCCAGTATGCCTGGAACGTGGGAGCCGAACACCGGGGAGCTGTTTTTT
CDR3 protein: CASMPGTWEPNTGELFF
V gene: TRBV11-2
D gene: .
J gene: TRBJ2-2
clone size: .
CDR3 length: 17

CDR3 DNA: TGTGCCAGTAGTCCCAGGGGGCAAACCGGGGAGCTGTTTTTT
CDR3 protein: CASSPRGQTGELFF
V gene: TRBV19
D gene: TRBD1
J gene: TRBJ2-2
clone size: .
CDR3 length: 14

CDR3 DNA: TGTGCCAGCTCACCACCGTCGGGACAAGAGACCCAGTACTTC
CDR3 protein: CASSPPSGQETQYF
V gene: TRBV18
D gene: .
J gene: TRBJ2-5
clone size: few
CDR3 length: 14

CDR3 DNA: TGTGCCAGCATGAGAGGATCGAGCTCCTACGAGCAGTACTTC
CDR3 protein: CASMRGSSSYEQYF
V gene: TRBV6-6
D gene: .
J gene: TRBJ2-7
clone size: .
CDR3 length: 14

CDR3 DNA: TGTGCCAGCGGGACAGGGTGGGAGCGCGAGCAGTACTTC
CDR3 protein: CASGTGWEREQYF
V gene: TRBV6-1
D gene: TRBD1
J gene: TRBJ2-7
clone size: once
CDR3 length: 13

CDR3 DNA: TGTGCCAGCAGTCCCGGACAGGGACGGGAAGCTTTCTTT
CDR3 protein: CASSPGQGREAFF
V gene: TRBV11-3
D gene: TRBD1
J gene: TRBJ1-1
clone size: .
CDR3 length: 13

CDR3 DNA: TGTGCCAGCAGTTCACTAGCGGGAGGATACAATGAGCAGTTCTTC
CDR3 protein: CASSSLAGGYNEQFF
V gene: TRBV6-1
D gene: TRBD2
J gene: TRBJ2-1
clone size: .
CDR3 length: 15

CDR3 DNA: TGTGCCAGTCGATATTGGGACAGCTACGAGCAGTACTTC
CDR3 protein: CASRYWDSYEQYF
V gene: TRBV27
D gene: TRBD1
J gene: TRBJ2-7
clone size: .
CDR3 length: 13

CDR3 DNA: TGTGCCAGCCTTTACCTCTCCCGGGCCGGGGAGCTGTTTTTT
CDR3 protein: CASLYLSRAGELFF
V gene: TRBV2
D gene: .
J gene: TRBJ2-2
clone size: .
CDR3 length: 14

CDR3 DNA: TGTGCCAGTACTAAGGACAGGGGAGGGTATGGCTACACCTTC
CDR3 protein: CASTKDRGGYGYTF
V gene: TRBV19
D gene: TRBD1
J gene: TRBJ1-2
clone size: .
CDR3 length: 14

CDR3 DNA: TGTGCCAGCAGTGGGGGGGGCACCGGGGAGCTGTTTTTT
CDR3 protein: CASSGGGTGELFF
V gene: TRBV6-4
D gene: TRBD2
J gene: TRBJ2-2
clone size: .
CDR3 length: 13

CDR3 DNA: TGTGCCAGCAGTTACTCGTTTTCGGGGATCGGAGAAAAACTGTTTTTT
CDR3 protein: CASSYSFSGIGEKLFF
V gene: TRBV6-5
D gene: .
J gene: TRBJ1-4
clone size: .
CDR3 length: 16

CDR3 DNA: TGTGCCAGCAGCTTATCAGGGACAGGGCTGAACACTGAAGCTTTCTTT
CDR3 protein: CASSLSGTGLNTEAFF
V gene: TRBV7-2
D gene: TRBD1
J gene: TRBJ1-1
clone size: .
CDR3 length: 16

CDR3 DNA: TGCGCCAGCAGCCTAGGGACAGGGGGCGATCAGCCCCAGCATTTT
CDR3 protein: CASSLGTGGDQPQHF
V gene: TRBV5-1
D gene: TRBD1
J gene: TRBJ1-5
clone size: .
CDR3 length: 15

CDR3 DNA: TGTGCCTGGAGTGATACAGGGGGATCACCCCTCCACTTT
CDR3 protein: CAWSDTGGSPLHF
V gene: TRBV30
D gene: TRBD1
J gene: TRBJ1-6
clone size: .
CDR3 length: 13

CDR3 DNA: TGTGCCAGCAGCGTTGGGACAGGAGTATCCTACGAGCAGTACTTC
CDR3 protein: CASSVGTGVSYEQYF
V gene: TRBV9
D gene: TRBD1
J gene: TRBJ2-7
clone size: .
CDR3 length: 15

CDR3 DNA: TGCGCCAGCAGCCCGAATACGGGGACAGATCCCACAGATACGCAGTATTTT
CDR3 protein: CASSPNTGTDPTDTQYF
V gene: TRBV5-1
D gene: TRBD1
J gene: TRBJ2-3
clone size: .
CDR3 length: 17

CDR3 DNA: TGTGCCAGCAGCCCAGGGGGTGCTAGGGATGAAAAACTGTTTTTT
CDR3 protein: CASSPGGARDEKLFF
V gene: TRBV7-9
D gene: TRBD1
J gene: TRBJ1-4
clone size: .
CDR3 length: 15

CDR3 DNA: TGCGCCAGCAGCACCCCAGGGTCTCGCGGCGGCTACACCTTC
CDR3 protein: CASSTPGSRGGYTF
V gene: TRBV4-1
D gene: .
J gene: TRBJ1-2
clone size: .
CDR3 length: 14

CDR3 DNA: TGCGCCAGCAGCTTAGAGGTGAACACTGAAGCTTTCTTT
CDR3 protein: CASSLEVNTEAFF
V gene: TRBV5-1
D gene: .
J gene: TRBJ1-1
clone size: .
CDR3 length: 13

CDR3 DNA: TGCGCCAGCAGCTTGGCGGGCGGGGGGGCAACAGATACGCAGTATTTT
CDR3 protein: CASSLAGGGATDTQYF
V gene: TRBV5-1
D gene: TRBD2
J gene: TRBJ2-3
clone size: .
CDR3 length: 16

CDR3 DNA: TGTGCCAGCACCCAGGGCACTGAAGCTTTCTTT
CDR3 protein: CASTQGTEAFF
V gene: TRBV6-1
D gene: .
J gene: TRBJ1-1
clone size: few
CDR3 length: 11

CDR3 DNA: TGTGCCAGCTCCCCCGGGTCCGGGGACGAGCAGTACTTC
CDR3 protein: CASSPGSGDEQYF
V gene: TRBV18
D gene: .
J gene: TRBJ2-7
clone size: .
CDR3 length: 13

CDR3 DNA: TGTGCCAGCAGCTGGTTGGGCGGGAGGGGCTACAATGAGCAGTTCTTC
CDR3 protein: CASSWLGGRGYNEQFF
V gene: TRBV5-6
D gene: TRBD2
J gene: TRBJ2-1
clone size: .
CDR3 length: 16

CDR3 DNA: TGTGCCAGCAGCTCGGGTCTGAACACTGAAGCTTTCTTT
CDR3 protein: CASSSGLNTEAFF
V gene: TRBV5-4
D gene: .
J gene: TRBJ1-1
clone size: .
CDR3 length: 13

CDR3 DNA: TGTGCCAGCAGCTTGGTAAGCCATAGCACAGATACGCAGTATTTT
CDR3 protein: CASSLVSHSTDTQYF
V gene: TRBV5-6
D gene: .
J gene: TRBJ2-3
clone size: .
CDR3 length: 15

CDR3 DNA: TGTGCCACCAGCAGAGATGAACAGGGGGCGGTTTACGAGCAGTACTTC
CDR3 protein: CATSRDEQGAVYEQYF
V gene: TRBV15
D gene: TRBD1
J gene: TRBJ2-7
clone size: medium-sized
CDR3 length: 16

CDR3 DNA: TGTGCCAGCAGCGTAGGGGGAACGGCAGGGTCGTACCAAGAGACCCAGTACTTC
CDR3 protein: CASSVGGTAGSYQETQYF
V gene: TRBV9
D gene: .
J gene: TRBJ2-5
clone size: once
CDR3 length: 18

CDR3 DNA: TGTGCCAGCAGTGAAGCAGGCGAGGCAGATACGCAGTATTTT
CDR3 protein: CASSEAGEADTQYF
V gene: TRBV6-1
D gene: .
J gene: TRBJ2-3
clone size: .
CDR3 length: 14

CDR3 DNA: TGTGCCAGCTCACCAGGGACAGCTCGTGAAAAACTGTTTTTT
CDR3 protein: CASSPGTAREKLFF
V gene: TRBV18
D gene: TRBD1
J gene: TRBJ1-4
clone size: .
CDR3 length: 14

CDR3 DNA: TGCGCCAGCAGCAAAACAGGGGAGGTCCTTCCCTACGAGCAGTACTTC
CDR3 protein: CASSKTGEVLPYEQYF
V gene: TRBV5-1
D gene: .
J gene: TRBJ2-7
clone size: .
CDR3 length: 16

CDR3 DNA: TGTGCCAGCACCCCCCAGGGAATTGTGAACGAGCAGTACTTC
CDR3 protein: CASTPQGIVNEQYF
V gene: TRBV2
D gene: .
J gene: TRBJ2-7
clone size: .
CDR3 length: 14

CDR3 DNA: TGTGCCAGCAGCGTTGAGGAGGAGACCCAGTACTTC
CDR3 protein: CASSVEEETQYF
V gene: TRBV9
D gene: .
J gene: TRBJ2-5
clone size: once
CDR3 length: 12

CDR3 DNA: TGTGCCAGCAGTGAAGGACCCCGGGGTCAGCCCCAGCATTTT
CDR3 protein: CASSEGPRGQPQHF
V gene: TRBV6-1
D gene: .
J gene: TRBJ1-5
clone size: .
CDR3 length: 14